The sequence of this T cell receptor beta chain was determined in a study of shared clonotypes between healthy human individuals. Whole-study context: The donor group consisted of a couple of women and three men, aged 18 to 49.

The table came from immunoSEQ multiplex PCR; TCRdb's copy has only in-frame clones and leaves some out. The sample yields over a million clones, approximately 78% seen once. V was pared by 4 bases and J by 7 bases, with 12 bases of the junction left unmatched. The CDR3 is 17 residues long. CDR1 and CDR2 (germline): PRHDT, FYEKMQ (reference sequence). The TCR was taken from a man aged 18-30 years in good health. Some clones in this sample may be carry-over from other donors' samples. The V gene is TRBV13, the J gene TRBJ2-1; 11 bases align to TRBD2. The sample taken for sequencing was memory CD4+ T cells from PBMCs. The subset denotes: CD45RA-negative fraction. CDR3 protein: CASSYPGTSGGGNEQFF. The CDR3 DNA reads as TGTGCCAGCAGCTATCCCGGGACTAGCGGAGGGGGGAATGAGCAGTTCTTC.